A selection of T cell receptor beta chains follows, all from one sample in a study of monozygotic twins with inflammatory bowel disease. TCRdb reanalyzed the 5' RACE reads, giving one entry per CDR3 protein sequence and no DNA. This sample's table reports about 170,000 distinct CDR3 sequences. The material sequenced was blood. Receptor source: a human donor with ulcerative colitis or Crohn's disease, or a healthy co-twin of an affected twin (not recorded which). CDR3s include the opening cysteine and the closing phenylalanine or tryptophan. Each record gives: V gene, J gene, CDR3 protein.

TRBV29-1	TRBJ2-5	CSVDPTAQETQYF
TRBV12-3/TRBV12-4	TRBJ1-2	CASSFSEEPTF
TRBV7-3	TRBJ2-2	CASSLNRVGELFF
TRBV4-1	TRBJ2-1	CASSQGDSGRTTYNEQFF
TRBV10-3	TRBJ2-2	CAISDSLAGGTGELFF
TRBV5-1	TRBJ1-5	CASSQGQGNQPQHF
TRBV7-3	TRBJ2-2	CASSPKLGTGELFF
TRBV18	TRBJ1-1	CASSPDLAMNTEAFF
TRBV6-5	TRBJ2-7	CASSYSGPRGGRDYEQYF
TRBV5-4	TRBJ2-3	CASSLDLRGTDTQYF
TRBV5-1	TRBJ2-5	CASSQSGTGPQETQYF
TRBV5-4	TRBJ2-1	CASSPGRGLGEQFF
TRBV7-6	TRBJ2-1	CASSLAGGGRLSYNEQFF
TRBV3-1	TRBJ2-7	CASSQAPVGSYEQYF
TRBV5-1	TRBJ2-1	CASGQTSTQPQFF
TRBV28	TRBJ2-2	CASKASGISGELFF
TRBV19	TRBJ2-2	CASAGGQLRGELFF
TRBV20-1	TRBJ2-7	CSAEAGREYEQYF
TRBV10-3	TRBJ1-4	CAISERGDEKLFF
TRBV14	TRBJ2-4	CASSQAPTVLSKNIQYF
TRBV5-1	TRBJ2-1	CASSETSGSRSYNEQFF
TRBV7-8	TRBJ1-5	CASSLARVSNQPQHF
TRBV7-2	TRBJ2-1	CASSFSGQYNEQFF
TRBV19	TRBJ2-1	CASSRQGNLINEQFF